The 9 T cell receptor beta chains given below trace back to one sample, sequenced in a study of molecular identifiers for immune sequencing clone quantification. In TCRdb, the PCR reads were re-called with MiXCR into one record per CDR3 protein. The profile covers about half a million distinct CDR3 sequences, with about 21% appearing a single time and around 0.84% taken by the ten largest. Sequenced sample: naive CD8+ T cells from blood, with Jurkat cell RNA spiked in. Documented subset: FACS-sorted CD8+CD4-CCR7+CD45RA+ naive T cells. These receptors originate from a human donor in good health. Some libraries in this study had Jurkat cell RNA spiked in.

The J gene is TRBJ1-2, the V gene TRBV6-1, with D unresolved. Germline V gene data show CDR1 as MNHNS and CDR2 as SASEGT. Deletions cut 10 bases from V and 2 bases from J, with 17 bases between. CDR3 size: 14 residues. CDR3 region: CATQGRPVNYGYTF. The CDR3 DNA is TGTGCCACCCAAGGCCGACCGGTGAACTATGGCTACACCTTC.

Remarks on this clonotype: At one end the junction does not follow the germline gene, possibly because of a read error. The rearrangement links TRBV20-1 to TRBJ2-1, with 9 nucleotides matching TRBD1. This CDR3 is 15 amino acids long. Germline V lookup: CDR1 DFQATT, CDR2 SNEGSKA (reference sequence). CDR3 nucleotide sequence: TGCAGTGCTAGAGATCTGGGACAGGGTAGCTATGAGCAATTCTTC. It yields the protein CSARDLGQGSYEQFF.

This clonotype was seen more than once but under ten times. The rearrangement uses TRBV6-5 and TRBJ2-2; D remains ambiguous. The CDR3 covers 13 residues. CDR1 MNHEY and CDR2 SVGAGI come from the germline V gene. V lost 0 bases, J lost 5 bases, and 4 bases lay in between. The CDR3 nucleotides are TGTGCCAGCAGTTACTCGTGGACCGGGGAGCTGTTTTTT. Protein: CASSYSWTGELFF.

CDR3 loop: CARRTEKNTEAFF. DNA for the CDR3: TGTGCCAGGAGGACAGAAAAGAACACTGAAGCTTTCTTT. The genes are TRBV7-6 and TRBJ1-1; possibly TRBD1 for D (6 bases). The V and J ends lost 9 bases and 1 base respectively, with 12 bases between them. The germline V gene encodes CDR1 SGHVS and CDR2 FNYEAQ. The CDR3 has 13 residues. The full variable domain, with the rest looked up from reference TRBV7-6 and TRBJ1-1, is GAGVSQSPRYKVTKRGQDVALRCDPISGHVSLYWYRQALGQGPEFLTYFNYEAQQDKSGLPNDRFSAERPEGSISTLTIQRTEQRDSAMYRCARRTEKNTEAFFGQGTRLTVV.

This clonotype was seen a few times. V usage is TRBV2 and J usage is TRBJ1-4; D perhaps matches TRBD1 (5 bases). Germline CDR1 is SNHLY and CDR2 is FYNNEI. The CDR3 has 15 residues. V lost 5 bases and J 7 bases, leaving 17 bases between the germline ends. The CDR3 region is CASSPGAREVEKLFF. DNA of the CDR3: TGTGCCAGCAGTCCTGGGGCCCGAGAGGTTGAAAAACTGTTTTTT.

This clonotype was seen ten or more times. The chain couples TRBV5-6 to TRBJ1-1, with D tentatively TRBD1 (6 bases). Germline CDR1 and CDR2: SGHDT and YYEEEE. V shed 8 bases and J shed 2 bases, with 16 bases lying between them. This CDR3 spans 14 amino acids. CDR3 bases: TGTGCCAGTGTATACGGACAGACAAACACTGAAGCTTTCTTT. Translation gives CASVYGQTNTEAFF.

This clonotype was observed at least ten times. The chain is built from TRBV12-3 or TRBV12-4 and TRBJ2-5; 7 bases are shared with TRBD1. V shed 6 bases and J 5 bases; nucleotides not matched to a gene: 12. There are 15 residues in the CDR3. CDR3 residues: CASRFSTGEYETQYF. The CDR3, as DNA: TGTGCCAGCAGATTTAGTACAGGGGAATACGAGACCCAGTACTTC.

Only a few counts were recorded for this clonotype. J is TRBJ1-1 and V is TRBV27; D is ambiguous. Germline assignment: CDR1 MNHEY and CDR2 SMNVEV (reference sequence). Trimming left V 0 bases short and J 2 bases short, with 10 bases between. The CDR3 extends over 15 amino acids. The CDR3 is CASSLSPATNTEAFF. In DNA, the CDR3 is TGTGCCAGCAGTTTATCGCCAGCTACCAACACTGAAGCTTTCTTT.

The chain has TRBV27 and TRBJ2-7, with D possibly being TRBD1 (6 bases). Germline CDR1 reads MNHEY; CDR2 reads SMNVEV (reference sequence). This CDR3 region has 14 residues. V lost 6 bases and J lost 7, with 19 bases in between. CDR3: CASRVTGGWLEQYF. Written as DNA, the CDR3 is TGTGCCAGCAGGGTGACAGGAGGATGGTTAGAGCAGTACTTC.